Below are 15 T cell receptor beta chains sequenced from a single sample in a study of shared clonotypes between healthy human individuals (dated by TCRdb to the early 2020s). Libraries were made using the immunoSEQ multiplex PCR assay. What TCRdb holds here is the immuneACCESS table cut down to in-frame rearrangements. Part of the clones is not present; checked against another copy, under half of the missing clones reflect an unresolved V gene, and the others are unexplained. A total of about 490,000 clones appear in this sample, around 80% of them only once. Over 10% of the sample rests with the top ten. Source material: PBMCs. Source of these receptors: a woman between 40 and 55 years old in good health. Some clones in this sample may be carry-over from other donors' samples.

The V and J genes are TRBV5-4 and TRBJ2-5, with D perhaps TRBD2 (6 bases). In germline, CDR1 is SGHNT, CDR2 YYREEE (reference sequence). The CDR3 totals 14 residues. V lost 1 base and J 4 bases, leaving 11 bases between the germline ends. DNA for the CDR3: TGTGCCAGCAGCTTGAGTGTTAGCGGAGAGACCCAGTACTTC. Translated, it gives CASSLSVSGETQYF.

The V call is TRBV30, the J call TRBJ2-6, with a possible D match to TRBD2 (6 bases). Germline V lookup: CDR1 GTSNPN, CDR2 SVGIG (reference sequence). The CDR3 totals 14 residues. Trimming pared 5 bases from V and 1 base from J, leaving 9 bases between. The DNA for the CDR3 is TGTGCCTGGGGAGGGCCGTCTGGGGCCAACGTCCTGACTTTC. Translated: CAWGGPSGANVLTF.

The chain links TRBV4-1 to TRBJ1-5, with D tentatively TRBD1 (5 bases). Trimming pared 0 bases from V and 3 bases from J, leaving 24 bases between. The CDR3 consists of 20 residues. Germline CDR1 reads MGHRA; CDR2 reads YSYEKL. CDR3 protein: CASSQEPHEGNRFNNQPQHF. The CDR3, as DNA: TGCGCCAGCAGCCAAGAACCCCACGAGGGGAATCGTTTTAACAATCAGCCCCAGCATTTT.

Only one count was recorded for this clone. A single base is all that separates this from a far larger clone, so a read error is likely. The chain is built from TRBV6-1 and TRBJ2-7, with D hard to call. V lost 2 bases to trimming and J lost 6 bases, with 17 bases between them. Germline CDR1 and CDR2: MNHNS and SASEGT. The length of the CDR3 is 15 residues. The CDR3 is CASSELARVPSEQYF. Here the CDR3 DNA reads TGTGCCAGCAGTGAACTGGCAAGGGTACCTTCCGAGCAGTACTTC.

As concerns this clone: Possible read error: a much larger clone is one base away. This chain uses TRBV6-4 with TRBJ2-1; 10 positions match TRBD2. Germline V gene data show CDR1 as MRHNA and CDR2 as SNTAGT. The CDR3 sequence is 16 residues long. With 2 bases clipped from V and 2 bases from J, the junction kept 3 bases outside the gene matches. The chain's CDR3 is CASSDEAGGAYNEQFF. The DNA for the CDR3 is TGTGCCAGCAGTGACGAAGCGGGAGGGGCCTACAATGAGCAGTTCTTC.

This clone was seen only a few times. This chain links TRBV28 with TRBJ1-2; 12 positions match TRBD1. From germline, CDR1 is MDHEN and CDR2 SYDVKM. The CDR3 has 16 residues. Losses at the gene ends were 5 bases for V and 2 bases for J; bases not matched to a gene: 6. The CDR3 DNA reads TGTGCCAGCAGTAATTCCGGGACAGGGGGCAACTATGGCTACACCTTC. Translation: CASSNSGTGGNYGYTF.

V gene TRBV2 combines with J gene TRBJ2-5, with D perhaps TRBD2 (6 bases). The CDR3 length is 13 residues. The V end was cut by 4 bases, the J end by 5 bases, with 11 bases between. Looked up from germline, CDR1 is SNHLY and CDR2 is FYNNEI. This CDR3 is CASSGLALETQYF. DNA of the CDR3: TGTGCCAGCAGTGGGCTAGCGTTGGAGACCCAGTACTTC.

At least ten counts were recorded for this clone. The chain uses TRBV18 and TRBJ2-7; D perhaps matches TRBD2 (6 bases). Trimming cost V 3 bases and J 7 bases, with 22 bases left between them. The CDR3 totals 16 residues. Germline CDR1 is KGHSH and CDR2 is LQKENI. CDR3 region: CASSPIGSGSGWEQYF. The CDR3 coding sequence is TGTGCCAGCTCACCGATCGGTAGCGGCTCAGGGTGGGAGCAGTACTTC.

The rearrangement uses TRBV5-1 and TRBJ2-4, with D perhaps TRBD1 or TRBD2 (5 bases each). Trimming removed 0 bases at V and 6 bases at J, with 10 bases between. The CDR3 sequence is 14 residues long. Germline lookup yields CDR1 SGHRS and CDR2 YFSETQ. CDR3 loop: CASSLEGTLNIQYF. In nucleotides, the CDR3 is TGCGCCAGCAGCTTGGAGGGGACCCTAAACATTCAGTACTTC.

The chain links TRBV4-1 to TRBJ2-7; either TRBD1 or TRBD2 may supply D (5 bases each). The CDR3 runs to 15 residues. Per germline, CDR1 MGHRA and CDR2 YSYEKL. V was cut by 3 bases and J by 2 bases, with 14 bases left in between. CDR3 bases: TGCGCCAGCAGCCACCTCGGGACGGCTACCTACGAGCAGTACTTC. Its translation: CASSHLGTATYEQYF.

As concerns this clone: With a far larger clone one base away, a read error is the likely cause. CDR3 loop: CASSLRGTEVFF. The CDR3 bases are TGTGCCAGCAGCCTCAGGGGGACTGAAGTTTTCTTT. This chain uses TRBV7-9 with TRBJ1-1, with 7 positions matching TRBD1. Germline loops: CDR1 SEHNR, CDR2 FQNEAQ (reference sequence). This CDR3 contains 12 residues.

The chain has TRBV29-1 and TRBJ2-6; 10 bases line up with TRBD1. The germline gives CDR1 SQVTM, CDR2 ANQGSEA. This CDR3 contains 18 residues. The V gene end was trimmed by 4 bases and the J gene end by 3 bases; junction bases not matched to a gene: 12. The CDR3 here is CSVGKVGTGVVGANVLTF. CDR3 in DNA: TGCAGCGTTGGAAAGGTCGGGACAGGGGTGGTTGGGGCCAACGTCCTGACTTTC.

The chain employs TRBV20-1 and TRBJ2-1; 8 bases map to TRBD2. The CDR3 totals 11 residues. Germline CDR1 is DFQATT and CDR2 is SNEGSKA (reference sequence). J was trimmed by 10 bases and V by 3 bases; bases with no gene match: 2. The CDR3: CSASGRGEQFF. CDR3 nucleotides: TGCAGTGCTAGCGGGAGGGGGGAGCAGTTCTTC.

J is TRBJ2-2 and V is TRBV5-1; D unclear. The V gene's germline CDR1 is SGHRS and CDR2 YFSETQ. The V end was cut by 0 bases, the J end by 7 bases, with 10 bases between. The length of the CDR3 is 14 residues. CDR3 in DNA: TGCGCCAGCAGCTTGGACTCTCTAGGCGGGGAGCTGTTTTTT. Residues: CASSLDSLGGELFF.

J is TRBJ2-7 and V is TRBV29-1, with 11 bases identical to TRBD2. The V segment lost 5 bases and the J segment 2 bases; nucleotides outside the gene matches: 17. CDR3 length equals 18 residues. Germline CDR1 is SQVTM and CDR2 is ANQGSEA. In DNA, the CDR3 is TGCAGCGTTCGTCAGGGTAGCGGGAGGGCCCTCGCCGCCTACGAGCAGTACTTC. Its translation is CSVRQGSGRALAAYEQYF.